Below, one T cell receptor beta chain is given with its context. Original processing notes: How many nucleated cells were present was estimated from reference gene primer amplification. Using immunoSEQ multiplex PCR, the repertoire was profiled, and TCRdb retains in-frame clones only, with some absent. V, J and clone size derive from that table, while D and trimming were established from the DNA sequence. The table shows hundreds of thousands of clones, with more than 80% occurring only once. The record originates from a study of blood T cell repertoires in COVID-19. Study summary: Acute and convalescent COVID-19 specimens originated in the United States, Italy and Spain.

Trimming cost V 7 bases and J 3 bases; bases outside gene matches: 5. The CDR3 totals 13 residues. Germline V gives CDR1 SGHKS, CDR2 YYEKEE (reference sequence). The sample was peripheral blood. The chain has TRBV5-5 and TRBJ2-7; the match to TRBD2 covers 9 bases. This clonotype originated in a woman in her 30s with active or convalescent COVID-19. Here the CDR3 reads CASGLAGYYEQYF. DNA of the CDR3: TGTGCCAGCGGTCTAGCGGGGTACTACGAGCAGTACTTC. Complete variable domain (other parts from reference TRBV5-5 and TRBJ2-7): DAGVTQSPTHLIKTRGQQVTLRCSPISGHKSVSWYQQVLGQGPQFIFQYYEKEERGRGNFPDRFSARQFPNYSSELNVNALLLGDSALYLCASGLAGYYEQYFGPGTRLTVT.